The clone carrying this T cell receptor beta chain was seen a few times. The antigen is unknown. V lost 4 bases and J 2 bases, leaving 11 bases between the germline ends. Germline loops: CDR1 SGHTA, CDR2 FQGNSA. This CDR3 spans 15 amino acids. The data are from a study of early T cells in non-severe SARS-CoV-2 infection. Whole-study results and caveats: Anti-spike CD8 specificities were favored by VDJdb matching, whose results missed private and CD4 specificities.

Researchers tagged individual cDNA molecules with unique molecular identifiers. TCRdb fed the 5' RACE reads into MiXCR, producing one record per CDR3 protein. Of 30,000 to 45,000 distinct CDR3 sequences in the sample, 8% to 10% were seen once. Sequences were obtained from whole blood. The chain recombines TRBV7-2 with TRBJ2-2, with a weak D call TRBD1 (5 bases). The clonotype was recovered from an adult who was a healthcare worker with PCR-confirmed SARS-CoV-2 infection or an uninfected control (not recorded which). CDR3 protein: CASSSGILNTGELFF. The CDR3 DNA reads as TGTGCCAGCAGCTCAGGGATTCTCAACACCGGGGAGCTGTTTTTT.